Listed here are 29 T cell receptor beta chains from one sample, sequenced in a study of technical replicates of blood from a few donors. Method: immunoSEQ multiplex PCR; TCRdb's copy keeps in-frame clones and lacks some. This table holds approximately 70,000 clones, about 96% found once. The source material was T cells isolated from PBMCs. These receptors all come from a human donor in good health.

V and J are TRBV28 and TRBJ2-2; maybe TRBD2 (6 bases). Trimming removed 6 bases at V and 5 bases at J, with 7 bases between. Germline values: CDR1 MDHEN, CDR2 SYDVKM. The CDR3 covers 12 residues. For the CDR3, the DNA is TGTGCCAGCAGAAGCGGGACCGGGGAGCTGTTTTTT. Translated: CASRSGTGELFF.

The J gene is TRBJ2-5, the V gene TRBV5-1; D unresolved. CDR3 length: 13 amino acids. Germline V lookup: CDR1 SGHRS, CDR2 YFSETQ. V lost 4 bases to trimming and J lost 0 bases, with 7 bases between them. CDR3 amino acids: CASSPRYQETQYF. The CDR3, as DNA: TGCGCCAGCAGCCCCCGGTACCAAGAGACCCAGTACTTC.

This rearrangement joins TRBV4-1 to TRBJ2-1; 14 bases align to TRBD2. V shed 1 base, J shed 9 bases, and the junction held 5 bases outside the gene matches. The CDR3 is made up of 16 amino acids. Germline assignment: CDR1 MGHRA and CDR2 YSYEKL. The CDR3 sequence: CASSQGLAGGPTEQFF. As DNA, the CDR3 is TGCGCCAGCAGCCAAGGACTAGCGGGGGGGCCCACTGAGCAGTTCTTC.

The rearrangement links TRBV6-1 to TRBJ2-7; TRBD1 aligns across 8 bases. In germline, CDR1 is MNHNS, CDR2 SASEGT. This CDR3 has 13 residues. With 10 bases clipped from V and 4 bases from J, the junction kept 9 bases outside the gene matches. Here the CDR3 DNA reads TGTGCCACCTCGGACAGGGATCAATACGAGCAGTACTTC. Its protein product is CATSDRDQYEQYF.

This clone was seen just once. The chain combines TRBV27 with TRBJ1-1; D remains ambiguous. Germline V gene lookup returns CDR1 MNHEY and CDR2 SMNVEV (reference sequence). CDR3 length: 13 amino acids. V lost 3 bases and J 0 bases, leaving 5 bases between the germline ends. CDR3 protein: CASSLGLNTEAFF. The CDR3 nucleotides read TGTGCCAGCAGTTTGGGCTTGAACACTGAAGCTTTCTTT.

The chain uses TRBV6-1 and TRBJ1-5; no clear D gene. Per germline, CDR1 MNHNS and CDR2 SASEGT. CDR3 length: 15 residues. Trimming removed 4 bases at V and 1 base at J, with 11 bases between. CDR3 protein: CASSGGISSNQPQHF. In DNA, the CDR3 is TGTGCCAGCAGTGGAGGGATATCCAGCAATCAGCCCCAGCATTTT.

The V and J genes are TRBV5-6 and TRBJ2-7, with a possible D match to TRBD1 (7 bases). CDR3 length: 13 amino acids. Germline CDR1 reads SGHDT; CDR2 reads YYEEEE. The V end lost 4 bases, the J end lost 7 bases, and 15 bases lay between the germline ends. CDR3 DNA sequence: TGTGCCAGCAGCAAACAGGGGAGGTGGGAGCAGTACTTC. Translating gives CASSKQGRWEQYF. The full variable domain, completed using reference TRBV5-6 and TRBJ2-7, is DAGVTQSPTHLIKTRGQQVTLRCSPKSGHDTVSWYQQALGQGPQFIFQYYEEEERQRGNFPDRFSGHQFPNYSSELNVNALLLGDSALYLCASSKQGRWEQYFGPGTRLTVT.

The rearrangement joins TRBV2 to TRBJ1-5; 7 bases fit TRBD1. After removal of 2 bases from V and 4 bases from J, the junction contained 8 bases not matched to a gene. Germline V lookup: CDR1 SNHLY, CDR2 FYNNEI. The CDR3 is 16 residues long. The CDR3 bases are TGTGCCAGCAGTGAACAAGGGGACAGCTTTAATCAGCCCCAGCATTTT. This encodes CASSEQGDSFNQPQHF. Together with reference TRBV2 and TRBJ1-5, the CDR3 gives the full variable domain: EPEVTQTPSHQVTQMGQEVILRCVPISNHLYFYWYRQILGQKVEFLVSFYNNEISEKSEIFDDQFSVERPDGSNFTLKIRSTKLEDSAMYFCASSEQGDSFNQPQHFGDGTRLSIL.

This clone has just one count. The rearrangement links TRBV7-9 to TRBJ2-7, with D perhaps matching TRBD2 (7 bases). The V end was cut by 4 bases, the J end by 7 bases, with 20 bases between. CDR3 length equals 15 residues. Germline assignment: CDR1 SEHNR and CDR2 FQNEAQ (reference sequence). CDR3 residues: CASSSLEGGSREQYF. The DNA of the CDR3 is TGTGCCAGCAGCTCCCTCGAGGGGGGGAGTCGGGAGCAGTACTTC.

The CDR3 loop reads CATLPLGDKGAYGYTF. The CDR3 bases are TGTGCCACTCTCCCTTTAGGGGATAAGGGGGCCTATGGCTACACCTTC. The rearrangement joins TRBV19 to TRBJ1-2, with 7 bases aligning to TRBD1. The ends lost 10 bases at V and 4 bases at J; junction bases unmatched: 18. Looked up from germline, CDR1 is LNHDA and CDR2 is SQIVND (reference sequence). The CDR3 totals 16 residues.

The rearrangement links TRBV10-1 to TRBJ2-1, with TRBD1 identical over 10 bases. The CDR3 length is 13 residues. The V segment lost 2 bases and the J segment 14 bases; nucleotides outside the gene matches: 6. Germline loops: CDR1 WNHNN, CDR2 SYGVQD (reference sequence). DNA of the CDR3: TGCGCCAGCAGTGAGGGAGGGACAGGGGACGAGTTCTTC. Translation gives CASSEGGTGDEFF.

The J gene is TRBJ1-2, the V gene TRBV5-1, with D tentatively TRBD1 (6 bases). In germline, CDR1 is SGHRS, CDR2 YFSETQ. The ends were cut back, 0 bases at V and 4 bases at J, with 10 bases in the middle. The CDR3 length is 14 residues. CDR3 loop: CASSLGGGFYGYTF. The CDR3 coding sequence is TGCGCCAGCAGCTTGGGGGGGGGCTTCTATGGCTACACCTTC.

The chain has TRBV5-1 and TRBJ2-5; perhaps TRBD1 as D (5 bases). Germline CDR1 reads SGHRS; CDR2 reads YFSETQ. The CDR3 totals 16 residues. Trimming took off 1 base at V and 5 bases at J, with 18 bases between the two ends. CDR3 region: CASSLFTAQSGETQYF. CDR3 nucleotide sequence: TGCGCCAGCAGCTTGTTTACCGCTCAGTCAGGGGAGACCCAGTACTTC.

V usage is TRBV30 and J usage is TRBJ1-1; the D gene is possibly TRBD1 (6 bases). Germline CDR1 is GTSNPN and CDR2 is SVGIG (reference sequence). Deletions cut 0 bases from V and 8 bases from J, with 10 bases between. CDR3 length equals 12 residues. The CDR3 region is CAWSVLGAEAFF. CDR3 sequence (DNA): TGTGCCTGGAGTGTACTGGGGGCAGAAGCTTTCTTT. Combining the CDR3 with reference TRBV30 and TRBJ1-1 gives the whole variable domain SQTIHQWPATLVQPVGSPLSLECTVEGTSNPNLYWYRQAAGRGLQLLFYSVGIGQISSEVPQNLSASRPQDRQFILSSKKLLLSDSGFYLCAWSVLGAEAFFGQGTRLTVV.

The chain links TRBV4-1 to TRBJ2-7; the D gene is possibly TRBD1 (5 bases). From germline, CDR1 is MGHRA and CDR2 YSYEKL. The CDR3 runs to 14 residues. Trimming took 8 bases from V and 0 from J, leaving 14 bases between them. The CDR3 loop reads CASRQQGSSYEQYF. As DNA, the CDR3 is TGCGCCAGCCGTCAGCAGGGAAGCTCCTACGAGCAGTACTTC.

The chain is built from TRBV5-4 and TRBJ1-1, with D possibly being TRBD1 (5 bases). Germline V gene lookup returns CDR1 SGHNT and CDR2 YYREEE (reference sequence). CDR3 length equals 14 residues. V lost 1 base and J lost 1, with 8 bases in between. CDR3 sequence reads: CASSLWGENTEAFF. CDR3 DNA sequence: TGTGCCAGCAGCTTGTGGGGCGAGAACACTGAAGCTTTCTTT.

This chain uses TRBV4-1 with TRBJ2-1, with D hard to call. Trimming shortened V by 4 bases and J by 2 bases, and 9 bases separated the two germline ends. CDR3 length: 14 residues. Germline V lookup: CDR1 MGHRA, CDR2 YSYEKL. CDR3 protein: CASSLIAAYNEQFF. The CDR3 DNA is TGCGCCAGCAGCCTGATAGCCGCCTACAATGAGCAGTTCTTC.

In its sample, this clone was seen once. V and J are TRBV19 and TRBJ1-3; D is unresolved. The ends were cut back, 4 bases at V and 2 bases at J, with 12 bases in the middle. Germline lookup yields CDR1 LNHDA and CDR2 SQIVND (reference sequence). This CDR3 spans 15 amino acids. The CDR3 is CASSTRGGTGNTIYF. In nucleotides, the CDR3 is TGTGCCAGTAGTACCCGCGGAGGGACTGGAAACACCATATATTTT.

The chain links TRBV4-1 to TRBJ2-1; TRBD2 matches 9 bases. J lost 0 bases, V lost 4 bases, and 7 bases had no gene match. This CDR3 comprises 17 residues. CDR1 is MGHRA, CDR2 YSYEKL, per germline. CDR3 region: CASSPRPAGGSYNEQFF. Here the CDR3 DNA reads TGCGCCAGCAGCCCGCGCCCAGCGGGGGGCTCCTACAATGAGCAGTTCTTC.

The genes are TRBV6-6 and TRBJ1-2; a weak D match, TRBD1 (6 bases). Germline-derived CDR1 and CDR2 are MNHNY and SVGAGI (reference sequence). Trimming cost V 4 bases and J 3 bases, with 9 bases left between them. The length of the CDR3 is 13 residues. The chain's CDR3 is CASSSRTDYGYTF. Written as DNA, the CDR3 is TGTGCCAGCAGTTCCCGGACAGACTATGGCTACACCTTC.

CDR3 sequence reads: CASSPLEAGLIYEQYF. In DNA, the CDR3 is TGTGCCAGCAGCCCATTAGAAGCGGGACTAATATACGAGCAGTACTTC. The J gene is TRBJ2-7, the V gene TRBV27; 7 nucleotides line up with TRBD2. Germline V lookup: CDR1 MNHEY, CDR2 SMNVEV (reference sequence). Trimming at V came to 6 bases and at J to 4 bases, leaving 15 bases not matched to a gene. The CDR3 is 16 amino acids.

This chain uses TRBV29-1 with TRBJ2-3; D is perhaps TRBD2 (5 bases). The CDR3 has 13 residues. CDR1 is SQVTM and CDR2 is ANQGSEA in the germline V gene. Between the trimmed V and J ends, which lost 5 bases and 4 bases, there was a span of 13 bases. The CDR3 bases are TGCAGCGTTTCCCGGGGTTACGCAGATACGCAGTATTTT. This sequence encodes CSVSRGYADTQYF.

The V and J genes are TRBV6-6 and TRBJ1-5; a weak D match, TRBD1 (6 bases). This CDR3 contains 14 residues. Trimming shortened V by 6 bases and J by 8 bases, and 17 bases separated the two germline ends. Germline-derived CDR1 and CDR2 are MNHNY and SVGAGI (reference sequence). Written as DNA, the CDR3 is TGTGCCAGCAGCCAACAGGGTAAGGAAAAGCCCCAGCATTTT. Encoded protein: CASSQQGKEKPQHF.

A single count supports this clone. The rearrangement uses TRBV7-9 and TRBJ2-7, with 8 bases identical to TRBD2. CDR1 is SEHNR and CDR2 is FQNEAQ in the germline V gene (reference sequence). Trimming removed 3 bases from V and 3 bases from J; junction bases left unmatched: 13. CDR3 length: 17 amino acids. CDR3 loop: CASSLAVGGRHFYEQYF. As DNA, the CDR3 is TGTGCCAGCAGCTTGGCCGTTGGCGGGAGGCATTTCTACGAGCAGTACTTC.

V and J are TRBV5-4 and TRBJ2-5; TRBD2 agrees at 8 bases. The junction had 7 bases not matched to a gene; V was cut back by 5 bases and J by 4 bases. This CDR3 region has 14 residues. Germline CDR1 and CDR2: SGHNT and YYREEE (reference sequence). The CDR3, as DNA: TGTGCCAGCAGATACGGGGGGGCCAGAGAGACCCAGTACTTC. Its protein product is CASRYGGARETQYF.

This clone was seen a handful of times. The chain employs TRBV2 and TRBJ1-5; D might be TRBD1 (5 bases). This CDR3 region has 15 residues. Trimming pared 4 bases from V and 15 bases from J, leaving 25 bases between. The germline V gene has CDR1 SNHLY and CDR2 FYNNEI. CDR3 nucleotides: TGTGCCAGCAGTGGTGATGGGACTCTAGACGGACTGGGGCATTTT. Translated: CASSGDGTLDGLGHF.

The chain employs TRBV7-9 and TRBJ1-3; D might be TRBD1 (5 bases). The V end was cut by 5 bases, the J end by 8 bases, with 16 bases between. The CDR3 sequence is 14 residues long. The V gene's germline CDR1 is SEHNR and CDR2 FQNEAQ (reference sequence). The CDR3 nucleotides are TGTGCCAGCAGCCCAGCGGGGGGGATGGACACCATATATTTT. This gives the protein CASSPAGGMDTIYF.

This chain joins TRBV19 and TRBJ2-1; 9 nucleotides agree with TRBD1. V gave up 7 bases and J gave up 8 bases; unmatched junction bases: 9. This CDR3 region has 14 residues. Looked up from germline, CDR1 is LNHDA and CDR2 is SQIVND (reference sequence). The CDR3 DNA reads TGTGCCAGTAACTCCGGGACAGGGATATATGAGCAGTTCTTC. Its translation: CASNSGTGIYEQFF.

The chain uses TRBV28 and TRBJ1-1, with 7 bases lining up with TRBD1. Germline V gene sequence: CDR1 MDHEN, CDR2 SYDVKM. J gave up 5 bases and V 4 bases, and 10 bases lay outside the gene matches. CDR3 length equals 15 residues. The DNA for the CDR3 is TGTGCCAGCAGTTCTCCCGGAAGGGGGCGAACTGAAGCTTTCTTT. Translating it yields CASSSPGRGRTEAFF.